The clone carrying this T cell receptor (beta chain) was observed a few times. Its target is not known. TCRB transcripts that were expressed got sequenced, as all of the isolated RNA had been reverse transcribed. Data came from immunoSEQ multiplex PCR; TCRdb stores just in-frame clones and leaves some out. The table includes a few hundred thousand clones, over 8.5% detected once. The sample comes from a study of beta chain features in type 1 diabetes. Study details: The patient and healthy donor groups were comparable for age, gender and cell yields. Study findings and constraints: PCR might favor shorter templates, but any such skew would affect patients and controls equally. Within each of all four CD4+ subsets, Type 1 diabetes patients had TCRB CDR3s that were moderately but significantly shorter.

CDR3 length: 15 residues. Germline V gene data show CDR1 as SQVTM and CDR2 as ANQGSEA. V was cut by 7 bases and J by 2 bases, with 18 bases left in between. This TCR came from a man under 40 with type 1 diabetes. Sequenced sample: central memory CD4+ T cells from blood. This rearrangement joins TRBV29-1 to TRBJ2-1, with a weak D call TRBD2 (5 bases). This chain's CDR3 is CSAEGWAEPYNEQFF. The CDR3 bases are TGCAGCGCCGAGGGATGGGCAGAGCCCTACAATGAGCAGTTCTTC.